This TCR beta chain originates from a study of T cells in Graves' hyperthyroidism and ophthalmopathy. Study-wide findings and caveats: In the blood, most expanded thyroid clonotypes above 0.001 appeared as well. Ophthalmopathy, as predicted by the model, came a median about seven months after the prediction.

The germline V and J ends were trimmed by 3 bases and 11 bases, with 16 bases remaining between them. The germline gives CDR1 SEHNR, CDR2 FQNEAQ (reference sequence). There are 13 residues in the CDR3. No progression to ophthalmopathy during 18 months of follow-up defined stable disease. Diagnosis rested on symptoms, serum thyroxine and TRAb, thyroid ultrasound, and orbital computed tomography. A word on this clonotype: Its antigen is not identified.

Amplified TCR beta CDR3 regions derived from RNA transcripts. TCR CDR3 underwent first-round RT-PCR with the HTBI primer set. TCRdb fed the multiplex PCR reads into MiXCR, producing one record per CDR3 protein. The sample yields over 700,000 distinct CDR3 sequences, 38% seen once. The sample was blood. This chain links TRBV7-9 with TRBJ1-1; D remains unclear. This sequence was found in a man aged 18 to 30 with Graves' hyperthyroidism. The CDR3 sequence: CASSFSVGDEAFF. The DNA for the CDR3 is TGTGCCAGCAGCTTTTCTGTAGGTGATGAGGCTTTCTTT.